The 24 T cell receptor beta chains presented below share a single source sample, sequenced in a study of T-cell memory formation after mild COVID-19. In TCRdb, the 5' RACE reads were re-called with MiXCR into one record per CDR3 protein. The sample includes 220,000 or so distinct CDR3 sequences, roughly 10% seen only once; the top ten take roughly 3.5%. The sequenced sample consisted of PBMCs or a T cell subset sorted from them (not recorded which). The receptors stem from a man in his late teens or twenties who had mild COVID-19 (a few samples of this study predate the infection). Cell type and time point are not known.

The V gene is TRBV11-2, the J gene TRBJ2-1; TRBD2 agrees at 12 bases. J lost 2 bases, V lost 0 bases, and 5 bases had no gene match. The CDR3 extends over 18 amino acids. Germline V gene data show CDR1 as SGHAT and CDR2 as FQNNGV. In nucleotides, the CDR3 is TGTGCCAGCAGCTTAGATGTGACTAGCGGGGGTACCTACAATGAGCAGTTCTTC. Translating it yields CASSLDVTSGGTYNEQFF.

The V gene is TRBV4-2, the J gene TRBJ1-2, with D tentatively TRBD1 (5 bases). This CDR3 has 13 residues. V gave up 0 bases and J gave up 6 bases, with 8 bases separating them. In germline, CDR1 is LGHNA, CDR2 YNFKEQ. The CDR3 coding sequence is TGTGCCAGCAGCCAAGACGGAGGGGATGGCTACACCTTC. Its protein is CASSQDGGDGYTF.

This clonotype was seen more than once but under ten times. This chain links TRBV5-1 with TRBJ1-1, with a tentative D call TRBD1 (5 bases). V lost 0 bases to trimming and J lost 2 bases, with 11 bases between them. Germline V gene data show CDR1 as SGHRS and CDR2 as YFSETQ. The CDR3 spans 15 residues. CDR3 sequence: CASSLGRGINTEAFF. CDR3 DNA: TGCGCCAGCAGCTTGGGGCGGGGGATTAACACTGAAGCTTTCTTT.

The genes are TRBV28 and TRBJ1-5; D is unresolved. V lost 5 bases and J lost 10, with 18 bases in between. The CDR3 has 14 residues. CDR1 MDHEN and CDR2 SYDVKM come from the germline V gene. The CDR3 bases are TGTGCCAGCAGTGCACCGAATACGCGCTCACCCCAGCATTTT. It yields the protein CASSAPNTRSPQHF.

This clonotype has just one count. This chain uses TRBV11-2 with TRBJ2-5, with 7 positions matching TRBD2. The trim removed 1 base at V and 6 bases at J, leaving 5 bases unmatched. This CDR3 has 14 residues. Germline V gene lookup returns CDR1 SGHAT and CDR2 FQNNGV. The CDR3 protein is CASSLGLAGQTQYF. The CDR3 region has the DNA TGTGCCAGCAGCTTAGGACTAGCTGGACAGACCCAGTACTTC. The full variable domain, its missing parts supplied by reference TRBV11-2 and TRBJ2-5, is EAGVAQSPRYKIIEKRQSVAFWCNPISGHATLYWYQQILGQGPKLLIQFQNNGVVDDSQLPKDRFSAERLKGVDSTLKIQPAKLEDSAVYLCASSLGLAGQTQYFGPGTRLLVL.

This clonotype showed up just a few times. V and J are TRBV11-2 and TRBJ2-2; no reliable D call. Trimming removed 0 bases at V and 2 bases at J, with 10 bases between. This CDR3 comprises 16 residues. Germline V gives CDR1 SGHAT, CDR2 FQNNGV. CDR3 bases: TGTGCCAGCAGCTTAGATAACAGATTAAACACCGGGGAGCTGTTTTTT. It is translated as CASSLDNRLNTGELFF.

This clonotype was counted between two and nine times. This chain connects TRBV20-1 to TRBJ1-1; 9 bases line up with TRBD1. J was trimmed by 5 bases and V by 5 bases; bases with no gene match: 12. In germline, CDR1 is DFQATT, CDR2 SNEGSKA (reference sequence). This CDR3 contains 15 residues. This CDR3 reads CSAPLTGGRSTEAFF. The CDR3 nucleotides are TGCAGTGCTCCATTAACAGGGGGCCGGTCGACTGAAGCTTTCTTT.

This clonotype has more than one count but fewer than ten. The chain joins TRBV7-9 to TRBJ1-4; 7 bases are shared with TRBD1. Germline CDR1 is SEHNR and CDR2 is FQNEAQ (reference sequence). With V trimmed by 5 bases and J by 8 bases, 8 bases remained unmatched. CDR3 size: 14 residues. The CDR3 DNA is TGTGCCAGCAGCCGAGGGACAGAAGGGGAAAAACTGTTTTTT. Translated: CASSRGTEGEKLFF.

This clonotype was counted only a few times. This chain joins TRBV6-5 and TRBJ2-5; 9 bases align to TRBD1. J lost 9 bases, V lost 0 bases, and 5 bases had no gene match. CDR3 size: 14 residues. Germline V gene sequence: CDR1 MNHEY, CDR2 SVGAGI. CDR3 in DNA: TGTGCCAGCAGTTACTCGAAGACAGGGGGAGCCCAGTACTTC. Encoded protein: CASSYSKTGGAQYF.

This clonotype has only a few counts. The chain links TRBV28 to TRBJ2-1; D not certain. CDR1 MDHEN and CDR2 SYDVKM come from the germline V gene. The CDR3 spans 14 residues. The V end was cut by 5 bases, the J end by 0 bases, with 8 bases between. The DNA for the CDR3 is TGTGCCAGCAGTAGCTATAGCTCCTACAATGAGCAGTTCTTC. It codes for CASSSYSSYNEQFF.

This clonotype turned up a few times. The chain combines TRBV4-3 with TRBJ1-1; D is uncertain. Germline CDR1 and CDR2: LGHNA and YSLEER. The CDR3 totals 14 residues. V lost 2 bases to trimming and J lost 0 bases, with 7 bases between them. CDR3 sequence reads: CASSQTPVNTEAFF. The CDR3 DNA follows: TGCGCCAGCAGCCAAACTCCGGTGAACACTGAAGCTTTCTTT.

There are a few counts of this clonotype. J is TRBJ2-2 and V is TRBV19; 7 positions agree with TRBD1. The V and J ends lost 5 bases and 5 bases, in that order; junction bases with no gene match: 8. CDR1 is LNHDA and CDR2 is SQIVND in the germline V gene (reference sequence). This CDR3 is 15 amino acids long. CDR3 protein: CASSQSTGETGELFF. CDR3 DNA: TGTGCCAGTAGTCAATCCACAGGGGAGACCGGGGAGCTGTTTTTT.

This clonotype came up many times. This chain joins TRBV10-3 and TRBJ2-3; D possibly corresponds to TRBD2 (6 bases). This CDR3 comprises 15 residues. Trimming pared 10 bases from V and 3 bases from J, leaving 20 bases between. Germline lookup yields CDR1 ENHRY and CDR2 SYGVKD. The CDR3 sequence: CATQLWGGETDTQYF. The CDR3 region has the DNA TGTGCCACCCAATTATGGGGCGGGGAGACAGATACGCAGTATTTT.

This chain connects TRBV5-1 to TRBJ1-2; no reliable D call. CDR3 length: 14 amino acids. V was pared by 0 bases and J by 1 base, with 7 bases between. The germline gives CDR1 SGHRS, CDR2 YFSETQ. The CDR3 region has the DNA TGCGCCAGCAGCTTGGAGTCCTATAACTATGGCTACACCTTC. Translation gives CASSLESYNYGYTF.

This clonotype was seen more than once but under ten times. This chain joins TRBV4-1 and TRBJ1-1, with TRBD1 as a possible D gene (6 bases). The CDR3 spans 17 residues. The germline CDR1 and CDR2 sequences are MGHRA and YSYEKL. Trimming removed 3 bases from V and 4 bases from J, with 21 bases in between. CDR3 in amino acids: CASSHYLPRGRGTEAFF. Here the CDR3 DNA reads TGCGCCAGCAGCCACTACCTGCCCAGGGGTAGGGGCACTGAAGCTTTCTTT.

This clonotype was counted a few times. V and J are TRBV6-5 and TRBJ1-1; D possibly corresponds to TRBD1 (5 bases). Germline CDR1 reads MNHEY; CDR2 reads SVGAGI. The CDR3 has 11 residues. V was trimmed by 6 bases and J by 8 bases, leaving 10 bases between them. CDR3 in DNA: TGTGCCAGCAGGGGAAGGACAGAAGCTTTCTTT. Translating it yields CASRGRTEAFF.

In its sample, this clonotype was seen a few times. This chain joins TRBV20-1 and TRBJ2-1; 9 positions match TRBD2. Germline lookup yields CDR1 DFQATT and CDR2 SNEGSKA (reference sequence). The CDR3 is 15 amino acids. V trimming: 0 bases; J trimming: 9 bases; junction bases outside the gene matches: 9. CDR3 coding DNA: TGCAGTGCTAGAGATCAGGGACTAGCAGGTGTTGAGCAGTTCTTC. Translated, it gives CSARDQGLAGVEQFF.

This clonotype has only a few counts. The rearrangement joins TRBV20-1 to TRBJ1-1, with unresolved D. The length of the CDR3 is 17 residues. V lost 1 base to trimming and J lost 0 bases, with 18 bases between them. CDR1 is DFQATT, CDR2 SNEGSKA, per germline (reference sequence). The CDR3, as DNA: TGCAGTGCTAGAGTAGCAGATCTACGGAAAATGAACACTGAAGCTTTCTTT. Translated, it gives CSARVADLRKMNTEAFF.

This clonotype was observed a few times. CDR3 DNA sequence: TGTGCCAGCAGCCAGAGGGGCAACGAAAAACTGTTTTTT. This translates into CASSQRGNEKLFF. This chain links TRBV7-2 with TRBJ1-4; D might be TRBD1 (5 bases). Germline-derived CDR1 and CDR2 are SGHTA and FQGNSA. The CDR3 length is 13 residues. V lost 5 bases to trimming and J lost 8 bases, with 12 bases between them. Variable domain in full (rest from reference TRBV7-2 and TRBJ1-4): GAGVSQSPSNKVTEKGKDVELRCDPISGHTALYWYRQSLGQGLEFLIYFQGNSAPDKSGLPSDRFSAERTGGSVSTLTIQRTQQEDSAVYLCASSQRGNEKLFFGSGTQLSVL.

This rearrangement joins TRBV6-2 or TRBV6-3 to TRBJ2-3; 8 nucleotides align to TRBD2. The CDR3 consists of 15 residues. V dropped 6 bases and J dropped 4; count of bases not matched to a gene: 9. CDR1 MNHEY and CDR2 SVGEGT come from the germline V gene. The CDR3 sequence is CASSSGTSISDTQYF. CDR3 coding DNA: TGTGCCAGCAGCTCCGGGACTAGTATATCAGATACGCAGTATTTT.

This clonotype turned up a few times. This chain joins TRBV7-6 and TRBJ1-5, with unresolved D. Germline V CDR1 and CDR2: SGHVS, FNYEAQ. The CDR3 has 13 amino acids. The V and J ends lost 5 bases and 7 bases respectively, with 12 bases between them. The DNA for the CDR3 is TGTGCCAGCAGCGCCTCGGAGGGACAGCCCCAGCATTTT. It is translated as CASSASEGQPQHF.

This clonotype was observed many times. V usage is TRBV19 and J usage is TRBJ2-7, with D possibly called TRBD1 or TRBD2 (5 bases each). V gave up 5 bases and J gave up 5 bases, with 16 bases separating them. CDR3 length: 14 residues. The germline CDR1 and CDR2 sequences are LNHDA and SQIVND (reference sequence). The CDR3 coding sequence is TGTGCCAGTAGTCGTGGGGACGGTGGCGACGAGCAGTACTTC. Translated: CASSRGDGGDEQYF.

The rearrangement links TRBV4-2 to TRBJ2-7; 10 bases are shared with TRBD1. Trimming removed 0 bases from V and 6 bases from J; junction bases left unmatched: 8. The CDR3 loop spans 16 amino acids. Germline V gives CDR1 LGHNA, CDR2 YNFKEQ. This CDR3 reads CASSQEAGQGGGEQYF. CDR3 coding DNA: TGTGCCAGCAGCCAAGAAGCTGGACAGGGGGGTGGCGAGCAGTACTTC.

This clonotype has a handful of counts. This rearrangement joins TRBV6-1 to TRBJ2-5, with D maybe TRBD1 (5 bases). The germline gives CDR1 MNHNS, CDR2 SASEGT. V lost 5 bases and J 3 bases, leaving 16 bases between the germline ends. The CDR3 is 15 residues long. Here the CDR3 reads CASSIAQGTKETQYF. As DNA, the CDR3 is TGTGCCAGCAGTATTGCTCAGGGAACGAAAGAGACCCAGTACTTC.